The clone carrying this T cell receptor beta chain was recorded a few times. Sequencing targeted expressed TCRB transcripts, as all isolated RNA had been reverse transcribed. Sequenced by immunoSEQ multiplex PCR; TCRdb stores in-frame clones only, minus some. The sample lists around 280,000 clones; 7% to 9% were seen once. This specimen belongs to a study of beta chain features in type 1 diabetes. About the study: Taken together, all samples contributed roughly 100 million examined sorted cells.

J lost 5 bases, V lost 0 bases, and 2 bases had no gene match. This CDR3 is 14 amino acids long. Germline V gene sequence: CDR1 SGHRS, CDR2 YFSETQ. The V gene is TRBV5-1, the J gene TRBJ2-7, with TRBD1 identical over 10 bases. This sequence was found in a woman under 30 in good health. The sample taken for sequencing was central memory CD4+ T cells from blood. The CDR3, as DNA: TGCGCCAGCAGCTTGGGACAGGGGGCAAACGAGCAGTACGTC. Encoded protein: CASSLGQGANEQYV.